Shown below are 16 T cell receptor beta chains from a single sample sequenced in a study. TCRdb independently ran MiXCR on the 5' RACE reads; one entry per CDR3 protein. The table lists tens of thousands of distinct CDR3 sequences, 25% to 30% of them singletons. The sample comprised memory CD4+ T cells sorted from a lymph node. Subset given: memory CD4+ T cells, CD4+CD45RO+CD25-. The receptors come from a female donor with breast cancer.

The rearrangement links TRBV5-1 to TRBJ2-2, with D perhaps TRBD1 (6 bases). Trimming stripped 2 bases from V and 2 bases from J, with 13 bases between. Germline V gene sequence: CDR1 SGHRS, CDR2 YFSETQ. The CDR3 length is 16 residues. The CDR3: CASSLQGSGNTGELFF. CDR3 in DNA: TGCGCCAGCAGCTTACAGGGCTCTGGAAACACCGGGGAGCTGTTTTTT.

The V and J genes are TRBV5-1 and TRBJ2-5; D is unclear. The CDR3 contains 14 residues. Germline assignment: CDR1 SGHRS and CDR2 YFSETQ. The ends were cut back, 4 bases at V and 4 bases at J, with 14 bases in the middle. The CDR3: CASSPDDSSETQYF. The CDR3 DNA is TGCGCCAGCAGCCCAGATGACTCCTCAGAGACCCAGTACTTC.

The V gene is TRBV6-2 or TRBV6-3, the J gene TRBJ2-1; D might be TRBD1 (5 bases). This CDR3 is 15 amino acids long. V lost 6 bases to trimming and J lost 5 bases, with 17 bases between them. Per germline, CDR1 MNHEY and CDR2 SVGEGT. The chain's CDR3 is CASSLTRVYDNEQFF. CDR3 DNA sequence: TGTGCCAGCAGCCTAACCAGGGTGTATGACAATGAGCAGTTCTTC.

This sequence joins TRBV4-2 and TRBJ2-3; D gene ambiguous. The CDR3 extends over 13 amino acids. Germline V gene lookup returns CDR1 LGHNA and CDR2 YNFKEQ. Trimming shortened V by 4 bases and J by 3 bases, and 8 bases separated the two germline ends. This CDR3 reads CASSRDKTDTQYF. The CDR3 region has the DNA TGTGCCAGCAGCCGCGACAAAACAGATACGCAGTATTTT.

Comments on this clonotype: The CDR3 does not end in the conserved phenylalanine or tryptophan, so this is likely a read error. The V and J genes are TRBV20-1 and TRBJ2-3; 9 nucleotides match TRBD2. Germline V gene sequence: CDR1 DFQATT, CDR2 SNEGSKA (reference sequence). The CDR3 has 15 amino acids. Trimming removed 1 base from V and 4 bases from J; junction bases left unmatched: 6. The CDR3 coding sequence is TGCAGTGCTAGAGGTAGCGGGAGATCTTCAGATACGCAGTATCTT. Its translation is CSARGSGRSSDTQYL.

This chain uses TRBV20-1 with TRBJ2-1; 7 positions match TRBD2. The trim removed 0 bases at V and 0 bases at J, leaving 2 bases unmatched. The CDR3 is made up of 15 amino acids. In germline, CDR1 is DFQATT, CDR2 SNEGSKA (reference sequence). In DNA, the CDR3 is TGCAGTGCTAGAGAGCGGGAGACCTCCTACAATGAGCAGTTCTTC. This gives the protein CSARERETSYNEQFF.

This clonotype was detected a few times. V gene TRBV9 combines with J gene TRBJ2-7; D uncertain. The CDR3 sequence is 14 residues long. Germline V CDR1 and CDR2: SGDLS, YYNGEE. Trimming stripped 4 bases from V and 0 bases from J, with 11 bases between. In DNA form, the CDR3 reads TGTGCCAGCAGCCCGCAGACGCACTCCTACGAGCAGTACTTC. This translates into CASSPQTHSYEQYF.

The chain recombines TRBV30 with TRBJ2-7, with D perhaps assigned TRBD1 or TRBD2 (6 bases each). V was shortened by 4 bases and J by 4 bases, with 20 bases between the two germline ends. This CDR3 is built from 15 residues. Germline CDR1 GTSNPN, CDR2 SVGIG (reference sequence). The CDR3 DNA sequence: TGTGCCTGGACCGGGGGTCTGGACAGCGCATACGAGCAGTACTTC. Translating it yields CAWTGGLDSAYEQYF.

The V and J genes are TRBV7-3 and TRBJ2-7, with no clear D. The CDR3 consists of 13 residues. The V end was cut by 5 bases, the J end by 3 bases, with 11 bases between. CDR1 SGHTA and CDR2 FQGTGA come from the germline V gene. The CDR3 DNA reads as TGTGCCAGCAGCAGTGGACCGGGCTACGAGCAGTACTTC. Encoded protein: CASSSGPGYEQYF.

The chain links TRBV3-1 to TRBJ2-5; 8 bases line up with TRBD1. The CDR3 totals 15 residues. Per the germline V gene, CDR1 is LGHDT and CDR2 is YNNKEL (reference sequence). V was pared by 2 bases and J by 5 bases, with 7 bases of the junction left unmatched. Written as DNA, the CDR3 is TGTGCCAGCAGCCAATTCACAGGGGGTCAGGAGACCCAGTACTTC. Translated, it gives CASSQFTGGQETQYF.

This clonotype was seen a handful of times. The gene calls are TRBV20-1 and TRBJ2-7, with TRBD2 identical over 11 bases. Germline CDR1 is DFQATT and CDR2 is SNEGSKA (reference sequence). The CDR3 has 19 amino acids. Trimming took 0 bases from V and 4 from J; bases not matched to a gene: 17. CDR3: CSARDGTSGALLGKYEQYF. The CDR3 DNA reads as TGCAGTGCTAGAGATGGGACTAGCGGAGCTCTCCTGGGAAAATACGAGCAGTACTTC.

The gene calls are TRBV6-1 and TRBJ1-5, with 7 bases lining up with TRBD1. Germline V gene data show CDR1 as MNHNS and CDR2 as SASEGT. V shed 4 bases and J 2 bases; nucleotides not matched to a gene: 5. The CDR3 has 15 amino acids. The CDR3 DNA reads TGTGCCAGCAGTGGAGGGGGCGCGGGCAATCAGCCCCAGCATTTT. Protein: CASSGGGAGNQPQHF.

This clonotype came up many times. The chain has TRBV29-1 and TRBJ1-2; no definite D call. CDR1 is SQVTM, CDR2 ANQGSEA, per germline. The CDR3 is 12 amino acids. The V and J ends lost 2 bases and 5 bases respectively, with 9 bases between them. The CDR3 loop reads CSVEQTAYGYTF. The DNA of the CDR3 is TGCAGCGTTGAACAAACTGCTTATGGCTACACCTTC. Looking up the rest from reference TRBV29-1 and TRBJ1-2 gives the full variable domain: SAVISQKPSRDICQRGTSLTIQCQVDSQVTMMFWYRQQPGQSLTLIATANQGSEATYESGFVIDKFPISRPNLTFSTLTVSNMSPEDSSIYLCSVEQTAYGYTFGSGTRLTVV.

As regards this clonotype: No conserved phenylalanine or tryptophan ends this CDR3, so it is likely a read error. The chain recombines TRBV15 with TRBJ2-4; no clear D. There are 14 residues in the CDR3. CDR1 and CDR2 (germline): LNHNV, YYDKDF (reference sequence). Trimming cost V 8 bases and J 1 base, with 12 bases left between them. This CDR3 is CATASRWAKNIQYL. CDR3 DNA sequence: TGTGCCACCGCAAGTAGGTGGGCCAAAAACATTCAGTACCTC.

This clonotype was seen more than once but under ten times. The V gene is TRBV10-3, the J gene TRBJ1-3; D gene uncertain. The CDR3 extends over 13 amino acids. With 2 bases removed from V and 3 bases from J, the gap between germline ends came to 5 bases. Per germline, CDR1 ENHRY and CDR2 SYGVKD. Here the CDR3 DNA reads TGTGCCATCAGTGAGGAAAGTGGAAACACCATATATTTT. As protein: CAISEESGNTIYF.

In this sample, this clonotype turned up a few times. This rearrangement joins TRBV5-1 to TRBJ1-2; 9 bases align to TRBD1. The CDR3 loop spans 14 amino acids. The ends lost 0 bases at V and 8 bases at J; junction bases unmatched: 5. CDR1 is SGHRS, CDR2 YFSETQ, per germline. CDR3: CASSLGDRGNGYTF. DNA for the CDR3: TGCGCCAGCAGCTTGGGTGACAGGGGGAACGGCTACACCTTC.